Below are 22 T cell receptor beta chains sequenced from a single sample in a study (TCRdb year 2016). Libraries were made using RT-PCR. Sequencing was performed on an Illumina MiSeq. Starting from the raw public reads, TCRdb applied fastp trimming at Q25, assembled clones with MiXCR and retained in-frame beta chains. Each record represents a unique CDR3 protein, reported with the most common genes and DNA among its rows. The sample contains fewer than 800,000 distinct CDR3 sequences, 11% to 15% of them found a single time. The leading ten clones occupy roughly 3.9% of the sample. The specimen sequenced was memory CD4+ T cells from blood. The receptor source for this set is a female donor in good health, serving as a healthy control.

The J gene is TRBJ1-3, the V gene TRBV15; TRBD1 is a possible D gene (5 bases). The V gene lost 1 base and the J gene lost 2 bases, with 6 bases spanning the gap. The CDR3 totals 14 residues. Looked up from germline, CDR1 is LNHNV and CDR2 is YYDKDF (reference sequence). The CDR3 nucleotides read TGTGCCACCAGCAGAGGGGGGGCTGGAAACACCATATATTTT. It yields the protein CATSRGGAGNTIYF.

The table lists this clonotype with a few counts. The chain combines TRBV7-2 with TRBJ1-4; 9 bases are a match to TRBD1. V dropped 5 bases and J dropped 8; count of bases not matched to a gene: 6. Germline lookup yields CDR1 SGHTA and CDR2 FQGNSA. The CDR3 covers 14 residues. DNA for the CDR3: TGTGCCAGCAGCGTCCGGGACAGGGTGGAAAAACTGTTTTTT. Translating it yields CASSVRDRVEKLFF.

This clonotype was seen at least ten times. The chain couples TRBV20-1 to TRBJ2-1; TRBD2 matches 11 bases. Germline trimming cut 2 bases from V and 6 bases from J; bases unmatched to any gene: 3. The CDR3 is made up of 14 amino acids. Per the germline V gene, CDR1 is DFQATT and CDR2 is SNEGSKA (reference sequence). This CDR3 is CSARLAGGGNEQFF. The CDR3 nucleotides are TGCAGTGCTAGATTAGCGGGAGGGGGCAATGAGCAGTTCTTC.

With respect to this clonotype: The junction shows a germline mismatch at one end, possibly a read error. J is TRBJ1-4 and V is TRBV7-6, with D possibly being TRBD1 (6 bases). Germline loops: CDR1 SGHVS, CDR2 FNYEAQ. This CDR3 has 16 amino acids. The CDR3 region has the DNA TGTGCCAGCAGCTCGGCGTCTAGGGGGAGGATTGAAAATCTGTTTTTT. Its translation: CASSSASRGRIENLFF.

This clonotype was counted between two and nine times. The chain joins TRBV6-6 to TRBJ2-7; TRBD1 is a possible D gene (6 bases). Trimming shortened V by 10 bases and J by 2 bases, and 18 bases separated the two germline ends. CDR1 is MNHNY and CDR2 is SVGAGI in the germline V gene (reference sequence). The CDR3 extends over 14 amino acids. CDR3 protein: CATLGAGQTYEQYF. The DNA for the CDR3 is TGTGCCACCCTGGGGGCAGGGCAAACCTACGAGCAGTACTTC.

This clonotype was observed at least ten times. CDR3 bases: TGTGCCAGCAGCCAAACTAGCGGGACCGAGCAGTACTTC. Protein: CASSQTSGTEQYF. This chain links TRBV3-1 with TRBJ2-7; the match to TRBD2 covers 10 bases. Germline CDR1 is LGHDT and CDR2 is YNNKEL (reference sequence). J gave up 6 bases and V 2 bases, and 1 base lay outside the gene matches. The CDR3 has 13 residues.

This clonotype occurred many times. The CDR3 sequence: CLARGQGAREQYF. In nucleotides, the CDR3 is TGTTTAGCCCGGGGACAGGGGGCGAGGGAGCAGTACTTC. The rearrangement uses TRBV28 and TRBJ2-7, with TRBD1 identical over 12 bases. This CDR3 contains 13 residues. The V gene's germline CDR1 is MDHEN and CDR2 SYDVKM. The full variable domain, in which reference TRBV28 and TRBJ2-7 provide the parts outside the CDR3, is DVKVTQSSRYLVKRTGEKVFLECVQDMDHENMFWYRQDPGLGLRLIYFSYDVKMKEKGDIPEGYSVSREKKERFSLILESASTNQTSMYLCLARGQGAREQYFGPGTRLTVT.

This clonotype was seen at least ten times. The chain recombines TRBV18 with TRBJ2-1; maybe TRBD2 (5 bases). CDR1 KGHSH and CDR2 LQKENI come from the germline V gene. Between the trimmed V and J ends, which lost 3 bases and 10 bases, there was a span of 13 bases. The CDR3 extends over 13 amino acids. The CDR3 DNA follows: TGTGCCAGCTCACCCGCTAGGACGGGGGAGCAGTTCTTC. It is translated as CASSPARTGEQFF.

The gene calls are TRBV2 and TRBJ1-1; weak D call: TRBD1 (5 bases). CDR1 and CDR2 (germline): SNHLY, FYNNEI. Trimming removed 6 bases at V and 0 bases at J, with 17 bases between. The CDR3 totals 16 residues. CDR3 protein: CASRSRRLGVNTEAFF. The CDR3 bases are TGTGCCAGCAGATCACGAAGGTTAGGGGTGAACACTGAAGCTTTCTTT.

This chain links TRBV5-5 with TRBJ1-2; 9 bases line up with TRBD1. The CDR3 length is 15 residues. With V trimmed by 4 bases and J by 6 bases, 10 bases remained unmatched. Germline CDR1 and CDR2: SGHKS and YYEKEE (reference sequence). The CDR3 region is CASSRRRTGEDGYTF. In DNA, the CDR3 is TGTGCCAGCAGCCGCCGGAGGACAGGGGAGGATGGCTACACCTTC.

The chain has TRBV20-1 and TRBJ1-5, with D perhaps matching TRBD1 (6 bases). The V end was cut by 6 bases, the J end by 4 bases, with 22 bases between. CDR1 DFQATT and CDR2 SNEGSKA come from the germline V gene (reference sequence). This CDR3 has 16 amino acids. The CDR3 protein is CSASTPKGVGNQPQHF. The CDR3 region has the DNA TGCAGTGCATCCACACCGAAGGGGGTTGGGAATCAGCCCCAGCATTTT.

This clonotype was observed many times. The rearrangement uses TRBV7-2 and TRBJ1-2, with D hard to call. V was cut by 4 bases and J by 2 bases, with 11 bases left in between. Germline CDR1 SGHTA, CDR2 FQGNSA. The CDR3 is 14 amino acids. This CDR3 is CASSSRPLNYGYTF. CDR3 coding DNA: TGTGCCAGCAGCTCACGACCGTTAAACTATGGCTACACCTTC.

There are a few counts of this clonotype. V gene TRBV3-1 combines with J gene TRBJ2-5; D may be TRBD2 (6 bases). CDR1 is LGHDT, CDR2 YNNKEL, per germline (reference sequence). Trimming removed 0 bases from V and 12 bases from J, with 20 bases in between. The CDR3 covers 15 residues. DNA of the CDR3: TGTGCCAGCAGCCAAGACCACAGCGGGTGGGACTCAGAGTACTTC. Amino acids: CASSQDHSGWDSEYF.

This clonotype was observed a handful of times. The gene calls are TRBV4-3 and TRBJ2-3; D gene uncertain. Germline-derived CDR1 and CDR2 are LGHNA and YSLEER. The CDR3 covers 14 residues. Deletions cut 0 bases from V and 4 bases from J, with 8 bases between. The CDR3 DNA reads TGCGCCAGCAGCCAAGAACCCCGATCAGATACGCAGTATTTT. Its translation is CASSQEPRSDTQYF.

The chain employs TRBV27 and TRBJ2-5; weak D call: TRBD2 (6 bases). Between the trimmed V and J ends, which lost 6 bases and 4 bases, there was a span of 24 bases. The CDR3 sequence is 17 residues long. Germline V gene lookup returns CDR1 MNHEY and CDR2 SMNVEV (reference sequence). The DNA of the CDR3 is TGTGCCAGCAGCAAGAAGATCTTGGGTAGCGGTGCAGAGACCCAGTACTTC. Amino acid sequence: CASSKKILGSGAETQYF.

The rearrangement joins TRBV6-5 to TRBJ1-3; TRBD1 is a possible D gene (6 bases). From germline, CDR1 is MNHEY and CDR2 SVGAGI. The CDR3 totals 16 residues. Trimming cost V 5 bases and J 4 bases, with 18 bases left between them. CDR3 residues: CASSRTQGAPGNTIYF. DNA for the CDR3: TGTGCCAGCAGTCGGACACAGGGAGCTCCCGGAAACACCATATATTTT.

This clonotype was found many times. This chain joins TRBV7-2 and TRBJ2-1; D possibly corresponds to TRBD1 (5 bases). The length of the CDR3 is 13 residues. Germline values: CDR1 SGHTA, CDR2 FQGNSA. Trimming took 7 bases from V and 5 from J, leaving 12 bases between them. The CDR3: CASTPGLNNEQFF. CDR3 coding DNA: TGTGCCAGCACCCCAGGGCTAAACAATGAGCAGTTCTTC.

The rearrangement uses TRBV18 and TRBJ2-3, with TRBD2 identical over 13 bases. This CDR3 contains 18 residues. Per germline, CDR1 KGHSH and CDR2 LQKENI. V gave up 6 bases and J gave up 5 bases; unmatched junction bases: 14. CDR3 nucleotides: TGTGCCAGCTCGCCTGGGACAGCCGGGACTAGCGGGGTAGATACGCAGTATTTT. Amino acids: CASSPGTAGTSGVDTQYF.

The chain has TRBV7-2 and TRBJ1-1, with TRBD1 matching 9 bases. This CDR3 comprises 15 residues. CDR1 is SGHTA, CDR2 FQGNSA, per germline. Trimming removed 8 bases from V and 4 bases from J; junction bases left unmatched: 11. CDR3 bases: TGTGCCAGCGGCCCACAGGGGGCGCTGGGCACTGAAGCTTTCTTT. This encodes CASGPQGALGTEAFF.

At least ten counts were recorded for this clonotype. V and J are TRBV5-1 and TRBJ2-3; tentatively, D is TRBD1 (8 bases). V shed 5 bases and J shed 2 bases, with 24 bases lying between them. CDR3 length equals 18 residues. Germline CDR1 and CDR2: SGHRS and YFSETQ. Written as DNA, the CDR3 is TGCGCCAGCAGGGCCAGGACAGGGACTAAACCAAACACAGATACGCAGTATTTT. Translating it yields CASRARTGTKPNTDTQYF. The full variable domain, completed using reference TRBV5-1 and TRBJ2-3, is KAGVTQTPRYLIKTRGQQVTLSCSPISGHRSVSWYQQTPGQGLQFLFEYFSETQRNKGNFPGRFSGRQFSNSRSEMNVSTLELGDSALYLCASRARTGTKPNTDTQYFGPGTRLTVL.

The gene calls are TRBV7-9 and TRBJ1-4; D gene ambiguous. Trimming removed 2 bases at V and 8 bases at J, with 9 bases between. The CDR3 has 13 amino acids. CDR1 is SEHNR and CDR2 is FQNEAQ in the germline V gene (reference sequence). The DNA of the CDR3 is TGTGCCAGCAGCTTACAGGAGCTAGAAAAACTGTTTTTT. It codes for CASSLQELEKLFF. The full variable domain, its missing parts supplied by reference TRBV7-9 and TRBJ1-4, is DTGVSQNPRHKITKRGQNVTFRCDPISEHNRLYWYRQTLGQGPEFLTYFQNEAQLEKSRLLSDRFSAERPKGSFSTLEIQRTEQGDSAMYLCASSLQELEKLFFGSGTQLSVL.

The CDR3 nucleotides are TGTGCCAGCAGCTTAGGGACTAGCGGGAGGATGGATGAGCAGTTCTTC. Protein: CASSLGTSGRMDEQFF. V usage is TRBV11-3 and J usage is TRBJ2-1; TRBD2 aligns across 14 bases. With 1 base clipped from V and 8 bases from J, the junction kept 4 bases outside the gene matches. The CDR3 has 16 amino acids. Germline CDR1 SGHNT, CDR2 YENEEA.